This T cell receptor beta chain was retrieved from a study of CD4 T cells in relation to SARS-CoV-2 and coronaviruses (dated by TCRdb to 2020 to 2022). For the study in its entirety: Patient-derived lymphoblastoid cell lines were used to map the HLA restriction of shared crossreactive spike epitopes. The Adaptive Biotechnologies TCR-sequencing kit was used to sequence samples from a few pre-COVID donors and the naive versus memory experiments, whereas other data were Illumina-based. Expansion assays from other donors in the study were sequenced with a different, Illumina-based TCR-beta assay. The study assessed, at the TCR clonotype level, memory CD4+ T cell crossreactivity between SARS-CoV-2 and common cold coronavirus spike proteins.

Looking up the germline V gene yields CDR1 SGHTA and CDR2 FQGTGA. The germline V and J ends show losses of 5 bases and 3 bases respectively, and no gene match explains 6 bases of the junction. The CDR3 contains 14 residues, cysteine and phenylalanine counted. Solely the CDR3 DNA is kept, with 42 bases framed from the first base. The full study reports these points: Approximately 69% of donors had memory CD4+ clonotypes that crossrecognized SARS-CoV-2 and at least one common cold coronavirus spike. Naive versus memory sequencing indicated that memory recall responses, rather than primary responses primed during culture, are detected by the assay. Crossreactivity analysis was centred on spike protein, so crossreactivity against other viral proteins was not assessed. Because no donor provided both pre-pandemic and post-infection samples, tracing the source of pre-existing responses was limited. Compared with monoreactive clones, crossreactive clones had significantly weaker SARS-CoV-2-driven expansion, a result consistent with antigenic imprinting. The study was limited by small numbers of patients and tested TCRs.

CD4+ T cells from unexposed donors were collected before the COVID-19 pandemic (2011-2018). Naive and memory CD4+ T cells were separated from cryopreserved PBMCs by first enriching for CD4 and then performing EasySep naive CD4+ T cell enrichment. The leukapheresis product used for the unexposed donors was purchased from a commercial source. PBMCs were isolated from leukapheresis product or whole blood by Ficoll-Paque PLUS gradient centrifugation. PBMCs were either cryopreserved at -140 degrees C or used fresh in the expansion assay. The QIAamp Micro DNA Kit was used to extract genomic DNA from the CD4+ T cells. Deep-resolution immunoSEQ TCR-beta sequencing was performed on DNA from uncultured naive and memory CD4+ T cells. The study's own analysis went as follows. During preprocessing, nonproductive sequences were removed, as were CDR3s that did not start with C, did not end with F or W, or were shorter than 7 amino acids. Cultured and uncultured naive and memory CD4+ repertoires were searched for previously identified spike- and CEF-reactive CDR3s. Pairwise Levenshtein distance, computed with the stringdist R package after three terminal residues were trimmed from each end, was used as the measure of CDR3 homology. TCRdb holds this immuneACCESS table with in-frame rearrangements only. Some clones are missing; in checked studies, unresolved V genes explain under half, and the rest has no known cause. V and J calls and clone size are as listed in that table; D and trimming were resolved from the DNA. The sample table holds approximately 59,000 clones, of which about nine tenths were seen once. The ten top clones hold roughly 1.5% of the sample.

Remarks on this clone: Its antigen target is currently unknown. No base quality values were provided; no much bigger clone lies one nucleotide off.

The rearrangement joined TRBV7-3 to TRBJ2-7, and 8 junction bases match TRBD1. Material: memory CD4+ T cells from PBMCs. The sample's cell subset or site, from its label and the paper: memory (non-naive) CD4+ T cells. The sequence derives from a human donor in good health. The CDR3 protein is CASSTTDRDYEQYF. The DNA sequence is TGTGCCAGCAGCACGACGGACAGGGACTACGAGCAGTACTTC.